The 2 T cell receptor beta chains in this list originate from one sample, sequenced in a study of blood T cell repertoires in COVID-19. Sequenced by immunoSEQ multiplex PCR; TCRdb stores in-frame clones only, minus some. Of about 150,000 clones listed, 75% to 85% are singletons. The sequencing sample was made of peripheral blood. Every receptor here comes from a man in his sixties with acute or convalescent COVID-19.

V gene TRBV16 combines with J gene TRBJ1-1; 12 positions agree with TRBD1. Germline-derived CDR1 and CDR2 are KGHSY and FQNENV. The CDR3 contains 17 residues. Germline trimming cut 1 base from V and 5 bases from J; bases unmatched to any gene: 8. The CDR3 region has the DNA TGTGCCAGCAGCCAATTGGGGACAGGGGGCAGAGAAACTGAAGCTTTCTTT. Its translation: CASSQLGTGGRETEAFF.

V usage is TRBV19 and J usage is TRBJ2-2; 14 nucleotides agree with TRBD2. The CDR3 is made up of 17 amino acids. Germline CDR1 is LNHDA and CDR2 is SQIVND (reference sequence). V dropped 6 bases and J dropped 5; count of bases not matched to a gene: 8. CDR3 region: CASRGTGLAGGTGELFF. In DNA form, the CDR3 reads TGTGCCAGTAGGGGAACTGGACTAGCGGGAGGTACCGGGGAGCTGTTTTTT.